This entry lists 24 T cell receptor beta chains sequenced from one sample in a study of tissue T cells after allogeneic stem cell transplantation. As for time point: mouse harvest day 7 after allogeneic transplant. The graft held 10^6 splenic CD5+ T cells and 10^7 T-cell-depleted bone marrow cells. Measured with immunoSEQ multiplex PCR; TCRdb has only the in-frame clones, and not every one. The sample contains approximately 7,900 clones, around 40% of which appear only once. The sequenced material came from skin. The source of these receptors is a female BALB/c mouse given C57BL/6 T cells with graft-versus-host disease after an allogeneic hematopoietic cell transplant.

As for this clone: Gene names are the mouse ones. The CDR3 is cut off 1 residue early in the read; its end comes from the germline J gene. The chain links TRBV26 to TRBJ2-7; either TRBD1 or TRBD2 may supply D (5 bases each). CDR3 length: 12 amino acids. Germline CDR1 is KGHPV and CDR2 is FQNQEV (reference sequence). The germline V and J ends were trimmed by 4 bases and 3 bases, with 7 bases remaining between them. The CDR3 loop is CASSRGIYEQYF. Incomplete CDR3 DNA: TGTGCCAGCAGTCGGGGCATCTATGAACAGTAC. The full variable domain, in which reference TRBV26 and TRBJ2-7 provide the parts outside the CDR3, is NSKVIQTPRYLVKGQGQKAKMRCIPEKGHPVVFWYQQNKNNEFKFLINFQNQEVLQQIDMTEKRFSAECPSNSPCSLEIQSSEAGDSALYLCASSRGIYEQYFGPGTRLTVL.

A few counts support this clone. Any gene name here is a mouse gene name. The read comes to an end 1 residue before the CDR3 does, leaving the germline J gene to fill in the end. V usage is TRBV2 and J usage is TRBJ2-4; no firm D call. The CDR3 has 14 residues. V shed 4 bases and J shed 2 bases, with 10 bases lying between them. The germline CDR1 and CDR2 sequences are LGHNA and YSYQKL. The covered CDR3 bases are TGTGCCAGCAGCCCCGAACGGATTCAAAACACCTTGTAC. The encoded protein is CASSPERIQNTLY. The complete CDR3 reads CASSPERIQNTLYF. Filled out from reference TRBV2 and TRBJ2-4, the complete variable domain reads DPKIIQKPKYLVAVTGSEKILICEQYLGHNAMYWYRQSAKKPLEFMFSYSYQKLMDNQTASSRFQPQSSKKNHLDLQITALKPDDSATYFCASSPERIQNTLYFGAGTRLSVL.

In regard to this clone: Gene names and germline refer to mouse. The read halts 1 residue ahead of the CDR3 end, with the missing end drawn from the germline J gene. The chain is built from TRBV26 and TRBJ1-6, with a weak D call TRBD1 (6 bases). TRBJ1-6 is an ORF, with its function uncertain. The CDR3 is 15 residues long. Germline CDR1 and CDR2: KGHPV and FQNQEV (reference sequence). Between the trimmed V and J ends, which lost 6 bases and 0 bases, there was a span of 9 bases. CDR3 amino acids: CASSLDSSYNSPLYF. Incomplete CDR3 DNA: TGTGCCAGCAGCCTGGACAGTTCCTATAATTCGCCCCTCTAC.

Only one count was recorded for this clone. Gene names refer to mouse genes. With the read ending 1 residue before the CDR3 end, the germline J gene is used to fill in that end. Other DNA sequences in this specimen translate into the identical CDR3. The chain uses TRBV26 and TRBJ2-7; perhaps D is TRBD1 or TRBD2 (5 bases each). The germline V gene has CDR1 KGHPV and CDR2 FQNQEV (reference sequence). Trimming stripped 0 bases from V and 4 bases from J, with 7 bases between. The CDR3 consists of 13 residues. Partial CDR3 DNA: TGTGCCAGCAGTCTGTCTCGGGGGTATGAACAGTAC. This sequence encodes CASSLSRGYEQY. The full CDR3 protein reads CASSLSRGYEQYF.

This clone turned up a few times. Mouse gene names apply. The CDR3 is cut off 1 residue early in the read; its end comes from the germline J gene. V usage is TRBV26 and J usage is TRBJ1-4; no reliable D call. Germline CDR1 is KGHPV and CDR2 is FQNQEV (reference sequence). The ends were cut back, 6 bases at V and 5 bases at J, with 4 bases in the middle. The CDR3 totals 11 residues. The CDR3 spells CASSRNERLFF. The DNA read from the CDR3 is TGTGCCAGCAGCCGAAACGAAAGATTATTT.

This clone was seen more than once but under ten times. Germline and genes here are mouse. Read sequence stops 1 residue before the CDR3 end, and the germline J gene provides the missing end. The chain uses TRBV13-2 and TRBJ2-2; no clear D. With 3 bases removed from V and 0 bases from J, the gap between germline ends came to 3 bases. Germline V gives CDR1 NNHNN, CDR2 SYGAGS (reference sequence). The length of the CDR3 is 13 residues. The CDR3 is CASGGSNTGQLYF. CDR3 bases read: TGTGCCAGCGGTGGTTCAAACACCGGGCAGCTCTAC.

As concerns this clone: Mouse gene names and germline throughout. The read finishes 1 residue shy of the CDR3 end, and the germline J gene is used to complete it. The chain couples TRBV26 to TRBJ2-4; 7 bases match TRBD1. Losses at the gene ends were 0 bases for V and 5 bases for J; bases not matched to a gene: 2. This CDR3 has 14 amino acids. Germline-derived CDR1 and CDR2 are KGHPV and FQNQEV (reference sequence). This CDR3 is CASSLSWTGNTLYF. CDR3 DNA (partial): TGTGCCAGCAGTCTGTCGTGGACAGGAAACACCTTGTAC. The full variable domain, in which reference TRBV26 and TRBJ2-4 provide the parts outside the CDR3, is NSKVIQTPRYLVKGQGQKAKMRCIPEKGHPVVFWYQQNKNNEFKFLINFQNQEVLQQIDMTEKRFSAECPSNSPCSLEIQSSEAGDSALYLCASSLSWTGNTLYFGAGTRLSVL.

Concerning this clone itself: These gene names are mouse names. The read terminates 1 residue before the CDR3 end, so the remaining end is supplied by the germline J gene. V and J are TRBV13-2 and TRBJ2-4, with D perhaps TRBD1 (5 bases). CDR1 and CDR2 from the germline V gene are NNHNN and SYGAGS (reference sequence). The CDR3 is 12 residues long. The V and J ends lost 5 bases and 2 bases respectively, with 6 bases between them. The covered CDR3 bases are TGTGCCAGCGGAGGGGATCAAAACACCTTGTAC. Amino acids: CASGGDQNTLY. The whole CDR3 is CASGGDQNTLYF.

This clone came up a few times. The genes are named according to mouse. From the germline J gene comes the end of the CDR3, since the read stops 1 residue before it. The chain employs TRBV26 and TRBJ2-7; 8 nucleotides line up with TRBD1. Germline assignment: CDR1 KGHPV and CDR2 FQNQEV (reference sequence). Germline trimming cut 2 bases from V and 7 bases from J; bases unmatched to any gene: 1. This CDR3 spans 12 amino acids. This chain's CDR3 is CASSLNRGEQYF. Partial CDR3 DNA: TGTGCCAGCAGTCTGAACAGGGGGGAACAGTAC. The entire variable domain, with the rest obtained from reference TRBV26 and TRBJ2-7, is as follows: NSKVIQTPRYLVKGQGQKAKMRCIPEKGHPVVFWYQQNKNNEFKFLINFQNQEVLQQIDMTEKRFSAECPSNSPCSLEIQSSEAGDSALYLCASSLNRGEQYFGPGTRLTVL.

This clone was seen more than once but under ten times. Gene names denote mouse genes. The read comes to an end 1 residue before the CDR3 does, leaving the germline J gene to fill in the end. V gene TRBV26 combines with J gene TRBJ1-4, with 7 bases identical to TRBD1. V gave up 6 bases and J gave up 0 bases; unmatched junction bases: 4. Germline CDR1 reads KGHPV; CDR2 reads FQNQEV (reference sequence). The CDR3 runs 15 residues. CDR3 bases read: TGTGCCAGCAGAGACAGGGCCTTTTCCAACGAAAGATTATTT. Protein product: CASRDRAFSNERLF. The entire CDR3 sequence reads CASRDRAFSNERLFF.

The sample holds a few counts of this clone. The gene symbols are mouse symbols. The CDR3 end is not reached by the read, which stops 1 residue before it; the germline J gene fills it in. The V gene is TRBV3, the J gene TRBJ1-4; D remains unclear. CDR3 length: 13 residues. The V gene lost 3 bases and the J gene lost 0 bases, with 2 bases spanning the gap. The germline gives CDR1 SNHLY, CDR2 FYNGKV (reference sequence). CDR3 amino acids: CASSFVSNERLFF. The DNA read from the CDR3 is TGTGCCAGCAGCTTTGTTTCCAACGAAAGATTATTT.

With respect to this clone: Mouse germline and gene names are used. The read terminates 1 residue before the CDR3 end, so the remaining end is supplied by the germline J gene. The chain links TRBV12-2 to TRBJ2-5; the D gene is possibly TRBD1 (5 bases). V gave up 4 bases and J gave up 4 bases, with 11 bases separating them. CDR1 and CDR2 (germline): SGHLS, HYDKME. The CDR3 consists of 13 residues. CDR3 residues: CASSPLGEDTQYF. Incomplete CDR3 DNA: TGTGCCAGCTCCCCCCTAGGGGAAGACACCCAGTAC.

Comments on this clone: Gene and germline names: mouse. The read stops 1 residue short of the end of the CDR3; the missing end is completed from the germline J gene. The V and J genes are TRBV2 and TRBJ2-5; TRBD2 matches at 8 bases. Germline V gene sequence: CDR1 LGHNA, CDR2 YSYQKL. The J segment lost 1 base and the V segment lost 0 bases, leaving 6 bases of the junction unmatched. The CDR3 length is 17 residues. Incomplete CDR3 DNA: TGTGCCAGCAGCCAAGACCGGGGGGGCGCGTACCAAGACACCCAGTAC. Translated: CASSQDRGGAYQDTQY. The CDR3 as a whole reads CASSQDRGGAYQDTQYF.

About this clone: Mouse gene names and germline throughout. The CDR3 reads CASSQDWGSSAETLYF. CDR3 DNA (partial): TGTGCCAGCAGCCAGGACTGGGGTTCTAGTGCAGAAACGCTGTAT. This chain joins TRBV19 and TRBJ2-3; 9 bases agree with TRBD2. From the germline J gene comes the end of the CDR3, since the read stops 1 residue before it. The germline CDR1 and CDR2 sequences are FNHDT and SITEND (reference sequence). CDR3 length: 16 residues. Losses at the gene ends were 5 bases for V and 0 bases for J; bases not matched to a gene: 7.

Details on this clone: Mouse germline and gene names are used. The sequenced fragment ends 1 residue before the CDR3 boundary, so the rest is inferred from the germline J gene. The chain uses TRBV3 and TRBJ2-3, with D hard to call. This CDR3 has 13 residues. Trimming took 0 bases from V and 5 from J, leaving 6 bases between them. CDR1 SNHLY and CDR2 FYNGKV come from the germline V gene (reference sequence). The CDR3 loop is CASSLAGRETLYF. Incomplete CDR3 DNA: TGTGCCAGCAGCTTAGCAGGGAGAGAAACGCTGTAT.

This clone was detected once. Germline and genes: mouse. Read coverage stops 1 residue before the CDR3 terminus; the germline J gene supplies the remainder. The rearrangement links TRBV16 to TRBJ2-2, with 9 bases identical to TRBD1. Germline-derived CDR1 and CDR2 are SGHSA and FRNQAP. V lost 4 bases to trimming and J lost 7 bases; unmatched junction nucleotides: 4. The CDR3 is 14 amino acids. The sequenced part of the CDR3 DNA is TGTGCAAGCAGCTCACAGGGGGCCGACGGGCAGCTCTAC. It is translated as CASSSQGADGQLY. The CDR3 as a whole reads CASSSQGADGQLYF.

This clone came up once. Gene names and germline refer to mouse. The DNA ends 1 residue before the CDR3 does, and the rest of the CDR3 is filled in from the germline J gene. J is TRBJ1-1 and V is TRBV26; possible D gene TRBD1, 5 bases. This CDR3 region has 13 residues. Germline CDR1 is KGHPV and CDR2 is FQNQEV (reference sequence). Trimming took 0 bases from V and 7 from J, leaving 9 bases between them. CDR3 DNA (partial): TGTGCCAGCAGTCTGTCCCGGACAAAAGAAGTCTTC. It encodes CASSLSRTKEVF. The entire CDR3 protein reads CASSLSRTKEVFF.

This clone is deemed medium-sized (0.01 to 0.1%). Here the gene names and germline are mouse. The part of the CDR3 DNA that was read is TGTGCCAGCAGTCTGGTCTGGACTAGTGCAGAAACGCTGTAT. As protein: CASSLVWTSAETLY. The full CDR3 reads CASSLVWTSAETLYF. The genes are TRBV26 and TRBJ2-3; the D gene is possibly TRBD2 (5 bases). With the read ending 1 residue before the CDR3 end, the germline J gene is used to fill in that end. Germline lookup yields CDR1 KGHPV and CDR2 FQNQEV (reference sequence). The CDR3 runs to 15 residues. With 2 bases removed from V and 0 bases from J, the gap between germline ends came to 9 bases.

As for this clone: Gene labels here are mouse ones. With the read ending 1 residue before the CDR3 end, the germline J gene is used to fill in that end. The V gene is TRBV26, the J gene TRBJ2-5; D may be TRBD1 (5 bases). Germline V CDR1 and CDR2: KGHPV, FQNQEV (reference sequence). CDR3 length: 12 amino acids. V was clipped by 2 bases and J by 6 bases, with 6 bases between them. The sequenced part of the CDR3 DNA is TGTGCCAGCAGTCTGCACAGGGACACCCAGTAC. It specifies CASSLHRDTQY. The CDR3 as a whole reads CASSLHRDTQYF.

As to this clone: The germline and genes are mouse ones. With the read ending 1 residue before the CDR3 end, the germline J gene is used to fill in that end. The chain combines TRBV3 with TRBJ1-3, with D possibly matching TRBD1 (6 bases). The germline V gene has CDR1 SNHLY and CDR2 FYNGKV (reference sequence). V was trimmed by 4 bases and J by 0 bases, leaving 7 bases between them. CDR3 length equals 14 residues. CDR3 region: CASSSGHSGNTLYF. The CDR3 DNA, read in part, is TGTGCCAGCAGCTCGGGACATTCTGGAAATACGCTCTAT.

As for this clone: Gene labels here are mouse ones. The missing CDR3 end, 1 residue past where the read stops, is filled in from the germline J gene. Other nucleotide sequences in the sample specify the same CDR3. The gene calls are TRBV5 and TRBJ2-1; 8 bases are a match to TRBD2. CDR1 LGHNA and CDR2 YNLKQL come from the germline V gene (reference sequence). The CDR3 runs to 12 residues. The CDR3 protein is CEGGPNYAEQFF. The covered CDR3 bases are TGTGAGGGGGGGCCCAACTATGCTGAGCAGTTC.

In its sample, this clone was seen a few times. Here the gene names and germline are mouse. The read falls 1 residue short of the CDR3 end, and the missing part is taken from the germline J gene. The chain combines TRBV16 with TRBJ2-7; a possible D gene is TRBD2 (6 bases). The CDR3 covers 13 residues. Germline CDR1 SGHSA, CDR2 FRNQAP. Trimming took 3 bases from V and 5 from J, leaving 11 bases between them. The CDR3 protein is CASSLGGSHEQYF. The sequenced part of the CDR3 DNA is TGTGCAAGCAGCTTGGGGGGTAGCCATGAACAGTAC.

A remark on this clone: Any gene name here is a mouse gene name. Read sequence stops 1 residue before the CDR3 end, and the germline J gene provides the missing end. The genes are TRBV16 and TRBJ1-3, with TRBD1 as a possible D gene (5 bases). Germline V gene sequence: CDR1 SGHSA, CDR2 FRNQAP. The CDR3 is 14 amino acids. V dropped 5 bases and J dropped 0 bases, with 8 bases sitting between them. CDR3 bases read: TGTGCAAGCAGCCGACAGACTTCTGGAAATACGCTCTAT. Encoded protein: CASSRQTSGNTLY. In full, the CDR3 reads CASSRQTSGNTLYF.

Remarks on this clone: Mouse gene names and germline throughout. The observed sequence ends 1 residue before the CDR3 terminus, with the missing tail filled in from the germline J gene. The chain combines TRBV19 with TRBJ2-7; D ambiguous. The CDR3 totals 14 residues. Germline V lookup: CDR1 FNHDT, CDR2 SITEND (reference sequence). V dropped 4 bases and J dropped 0 bases, with 11 bases sitting between them. CDR3: CASSFPGSSYEQYF. The CDR3 DNA, read in part, is TGTGCCAGCAGTTTCCCTGGAAGCTCCTATGAACAGTAC.